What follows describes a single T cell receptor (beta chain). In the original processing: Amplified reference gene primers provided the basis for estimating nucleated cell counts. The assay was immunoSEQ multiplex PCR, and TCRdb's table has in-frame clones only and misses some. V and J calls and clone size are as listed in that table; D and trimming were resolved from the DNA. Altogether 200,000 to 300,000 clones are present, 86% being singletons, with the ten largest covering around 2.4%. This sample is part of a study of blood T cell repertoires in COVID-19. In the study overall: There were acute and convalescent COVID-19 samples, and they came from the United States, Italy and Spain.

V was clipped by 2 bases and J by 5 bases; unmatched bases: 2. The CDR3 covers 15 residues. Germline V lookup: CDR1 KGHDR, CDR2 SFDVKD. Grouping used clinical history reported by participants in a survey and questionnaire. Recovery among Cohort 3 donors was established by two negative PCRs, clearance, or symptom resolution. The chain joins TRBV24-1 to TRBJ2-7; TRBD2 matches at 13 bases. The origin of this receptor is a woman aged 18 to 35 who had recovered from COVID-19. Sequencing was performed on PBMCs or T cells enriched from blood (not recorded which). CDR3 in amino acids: CATSDSGLAGDEQYF. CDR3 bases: TGTGCCACCAGTGATTCAGGACTAGCGGGAGACGAGCAGTACTTC.